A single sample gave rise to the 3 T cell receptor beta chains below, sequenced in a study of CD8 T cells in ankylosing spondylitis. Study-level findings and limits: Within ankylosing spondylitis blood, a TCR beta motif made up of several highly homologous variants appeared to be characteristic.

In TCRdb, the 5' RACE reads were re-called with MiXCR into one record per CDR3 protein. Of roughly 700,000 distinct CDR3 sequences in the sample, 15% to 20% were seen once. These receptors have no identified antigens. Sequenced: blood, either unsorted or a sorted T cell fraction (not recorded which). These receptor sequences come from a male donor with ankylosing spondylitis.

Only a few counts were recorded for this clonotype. The CDR3 nucleotides read TGTGCCAGCAGCTCACTAGCGGGAGGCCCCGAGCAGTACTTC. Translated: CASSSLAGGPEQYF. The genes are TRBV5-6 and TRBJ2-7, with 12 bases identical to TRBD2. The CDR3 is 14 amino acids. The junction had 4 bases not matched to a gene; V was cut back by 3 bases and J by 6 bases. The germline CDR1 and CDR2 sequences are SGHDT and YYEEEE.

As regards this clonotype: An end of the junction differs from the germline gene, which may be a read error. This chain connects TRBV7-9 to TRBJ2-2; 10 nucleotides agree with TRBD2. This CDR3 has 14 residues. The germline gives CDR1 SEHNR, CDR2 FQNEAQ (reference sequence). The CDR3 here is CASSLAGAHGELFF. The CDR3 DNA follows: TGTGCCAGCAGCCTAGCGGGAGCACACGGGGAGCTGTTTTTT.

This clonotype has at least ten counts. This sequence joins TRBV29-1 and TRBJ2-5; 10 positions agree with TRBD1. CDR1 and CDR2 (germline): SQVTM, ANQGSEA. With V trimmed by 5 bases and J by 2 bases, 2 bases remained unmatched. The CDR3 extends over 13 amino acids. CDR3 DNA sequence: TGCAGCGTTCTGGACAGGGGGCAAGAGACCCAGTACTTC. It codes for CSVLDRGQETQYF.